This entry lists 5 T cell receptor beta chains sequenced from one sample in a study of shared clonotypes between healthy human individuals. TCRdb keeps only in-frame clones here, not all; method: immunoSEQ multiplex PCR. The sample yields about 2.3 million clones, 92% seen once. Sequenced material: naive CD4+ T cells from PBMCs. This sample's subset: CD45RA+ positively selected. These receptor sequences come from a man younger than 35 in good health. Some clones in this sample may be carry-over from other donors' samples.

The chain couples TRBV7-5 to TRBJ2-3; the table gives TRBD2 as D, unverified against the DNA. TRBV7-5 is a pseudogene segment. The CDR3 runs to 18 residues. The CDR3 DNA follows: TGTGCCAGAAGCTTCGACCCGGGAGCGTGGTGGGACACAGATACGCAGTATTTT. Its protein is CARSFDPGAWWDTDTQYF.

The chain carries TRBV4-3 and TRBJ1-1, with D hard to call. The germline gives CDR1 LGHNA, CDR2 YSLEER. The CDR3 is 13 amino acids. Trimming left V 1 base short and J 3 bases short, with 6 bases between. The CDR3 DNA follows: TGCGCCAGCAGCCAAGGCAGATACACTGAAGCTTTCTTT. Amino acids: CASSQGRYTEAFF.

The chain couples TRBV19 to TRBJ1-3, with a weak D call TRBD1 (6 bases). The CDR3 extends over 14 amino acids. Germline V CDR1 and CDR2: LNHDA, SQIVND (reference sequence). The V end was cut by 7 bases, the J end by 3 bases, with 13 bases between. The CDR3 is CASTAGDLGNTIYF. The CDR3 DNA follows: TGTGCCAGTACGGCAGGGGATCTTGGAAACACCATATATTTT.

V gene TRBV7-2 combines with J gene TRBJ2-3, with no clear D. Germline loops: CDR1 SGHTA, CDR2 FQGNSA. The length of the CDR3 is 15 residues. V lost 4 bases and J 2 bases, leaving 13 bases between the germline ends. The DNA for the CDR3 is TGTGCCAGCAGCTGGGGTACGGGTTTCACAGATACGCAGTATTTT. Translating gives CASSWGTGFTDTQYF.

V usage is TRBV9 and J usage is TRBJ2-7; 12 positions agree with TRBD2. The V gene's germline CDR1 is SGDLS and CDR2 YYNGEE. The CDR3 contains 13 residues. V lost 7 bases, J lost 6 bases, and 5 bases stayed unmatched. Here the CDR3 reads CASSLAGGFEQYF. CDR3 DNA: TGTGCCAGCTCACTAGCGGGAGGATTCGAGCAGTACTTC.